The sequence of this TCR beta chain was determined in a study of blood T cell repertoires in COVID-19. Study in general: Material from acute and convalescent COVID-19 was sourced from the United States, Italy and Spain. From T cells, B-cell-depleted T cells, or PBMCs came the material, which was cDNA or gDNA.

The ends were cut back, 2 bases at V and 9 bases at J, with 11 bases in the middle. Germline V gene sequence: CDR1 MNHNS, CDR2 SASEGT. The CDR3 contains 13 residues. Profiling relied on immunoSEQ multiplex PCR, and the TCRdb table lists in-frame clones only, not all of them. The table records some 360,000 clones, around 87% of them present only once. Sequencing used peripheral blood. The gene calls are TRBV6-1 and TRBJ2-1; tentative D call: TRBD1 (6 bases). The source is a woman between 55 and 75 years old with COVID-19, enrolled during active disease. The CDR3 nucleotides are TGTGCCAGCAGTGAAAAAGGGGGAACTGAGCAGTTCTTC. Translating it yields CASSEKGGTEQFF.